Each of the 2 T cell receptor beta chains below was sequenced from the same sample in a study of T cell changes during pregnancy in multiple sclerosis. Sequenced by immunoSEQ multiplex PCR; TCRdb stores in-frame clones only, minus some. This repertoire shows over 30,000 clones, 92% found once; its top ten account for roughly 0.72%. The sample was CD4+ T cells from peripheral blood mononuclear cells, taken in the third trimester of pregnancy. The receptors here all came from a female donor with multiple sclerosis, enrolled in a pregnancy study.

The V gene is TRBV4-1, the J gene TRBJ2-7; TRBD1 aligns across 8 bases. Germline CDR1 and CDR2: MGHRA and YSYEKL. V was pared by 2 bases and J by 5 bases, with 11 bases of the junction left unmatched. The CDR3 spans 16 residues. CDR3 amino acids: CASSQILGQGRHEQYF. The CDR3, as DNA: TGCGCCAGCAGCCAAATACTAGGACAGGGTAGACACGAGCAGTACTTC.

The chain is built from TRBV19 and TRBJ2-7; D possibly corresponds to TRBD1 (6 bases). V lost 3 bases and J 2 bases, leaving 20 bases between the germline ends. Looked up from germline, CDR1 is LNHDA and CDR2 is SQIVND (reference sequence). This CDR3 is built from 17 residues. CDR3 sequence reads: CASSISVIQGSAYEQYF. DNA of the CDR3: TGTGCCAGTAGTATTTCGGTAATACAGGGTTCAGCCTACGAGCAGTACTTC. The variable domain in full, completed from reference TRBV19 and TRBJ2-7, reads DGGITQSPKYLFRKEGQNVTLSCEQNLNHDAMYWYRQDPGQGLRLIYYSQIVNDFQKGDIAEGYSVSREKKESFPLTVTSAQKNPTAFYLCASSISVIQGSAYEQYFGPGTRLTVT.